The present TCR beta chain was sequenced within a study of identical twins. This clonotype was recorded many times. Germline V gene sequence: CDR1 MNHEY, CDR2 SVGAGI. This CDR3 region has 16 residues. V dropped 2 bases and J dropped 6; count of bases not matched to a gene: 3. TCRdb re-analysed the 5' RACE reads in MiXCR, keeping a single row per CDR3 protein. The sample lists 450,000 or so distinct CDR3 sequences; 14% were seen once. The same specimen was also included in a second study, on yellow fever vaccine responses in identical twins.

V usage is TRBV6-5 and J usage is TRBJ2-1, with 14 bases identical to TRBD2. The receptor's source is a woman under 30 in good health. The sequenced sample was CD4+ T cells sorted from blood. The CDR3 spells CASSYLTSGGGNEQFF. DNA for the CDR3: TGTGCCAGCAGTTACCTGACTAGCGGGGGGGGCAATGAGCAGTTCTTC.